The following is a T cell receptor beta chain sequence with its context. The antigen is not known. The data were taken from a study of PD-1 blockade in classical Hodgkin lymphoma. Time point denoted: cycle 4 day 1 (C4D1), after more than five weeks of nivolumab. Brentuximab vedotin exposure varied, and every patient relapsed after autologous stem cell transplantation. Per germline, CDR1 SGHVS and CDR2 FNYEAQ. After removal of 5 bases from V and 7 bases from J, the junction contained 12 bases not matched to a gene. The CDR3 spans 16 residues. Overall study results and limits: Repertoires differed for reasons still undefined, possibly disease activity or prior therapy. In newly diagnosed patients, baseline TCR diversity was reportedly below that of healthy donors. The study found that TCR diversity rose significantly by C4D1 in CD4+ but not CD8+ cells. It was among complete responders that baseline diversity resembled that of newly diagnosed patients.

TCRdb's copy holds only in-frame clones and misses some; the assay was immunoSEQ multiplex PCR. The sample has some 52,000 clones; 86% are singletons. This sample comprised peripheral blood mononuclear cells (PBMCs), obtained before the fourth cycle of nivolumab. The clonotype originates from a human donor with classical Hodgkin lymphoma. V is TRBV7-6 and J is TRBJ2-1; TRBD2 agrees at 9 bases. CDR3 protein: CASSRGLAGASNEQFF. The CDR3 nucleotides are TGTGCCAGCAGCCGAGGATTAGCGGGAGCAAGTAATGAGCAGTTCTTC.